Listed below are T cell receptor beta chains from one sample, sequenced in a study of T cells in Graves' hyperthyroidism and ophthalmopathy. TCRdb reprocessed the multiplex PCR reads with MiXCR, giving one entry per CDR3 protein. The table includes 450,000 to 600,000 distinct CDR3 sequences, less than 15% detected once. The sequencing input was blood. Receptors were obtained from a woman aged 35 to 49 with Graves' hyperthyroidism. CDR3s include the opening cysteine and the closing phenylalanine or tryptophan. A D gene is named only where the DNA matches it firmly. Some rows have no size entry. The others give once, few or many, or a class for an expanded clone.

cdr3_nt: TGTGCCAGCACGAACCCAAGCGGGAGGTCCTACAATGAGCAGTTCTTC; cdr3_aa: CASTNPSGRSYNEQFF; j_call: TRBJ2-1; d_call: TRBD2; v_call: TRBV6-1; clone_size: few
cdr3_nt: TGTGCCAGCAGTACGGGACAGGGGGGTGAGCAGTTCTTC; cdr3_aa: CASSTGQGGEQFF; j_call: TRBJ2-1; d_call: TRBD1; v_call: TRBV28; clone_size: many
cdr3_nt: TGTGCCAGCAGGGCCAGGGGTGGTGAGCAGTTCTTC; cdr3_aa: CASRARGGEQFF; j_call: TRBJ2-1; d_call: -; v_call: TRBV6-2/TRBV6-3; clone_size: many
cdr3_nt: TGTGCCAGCAGTTTAACCAGCGGGAGTCTAGGGACAGATACGCAGTATTTT; cdr3_aa: CASSLTSGSLGTDTQYF; j_call: TRBJ2-3; d_call: TRBD2; v_call: TRBV28; clone_size: many
cdr3_nt: TGTGCCAGCAGTTACAGGAAAAACATTCAGTACTTC; cdr3_aa: CASSYRKNIQYF; j_call: TRBJ2-4; d_call: -; v_call: TRBV28; clone_size: -
cdr3_nt: TGTGCCAGCAGCACGGACAGGGGGCAGCCCCAGCATTTT; cdr3_aa: CASSTDRGQPQHF; j_call: TRBJ1-5; d_call: TRBD1; v_call: TRBV11-2; clone_size: many
cdr3_nt: TGTGCCAGCAAATCCGAGTGGAATGAAAAACTGTTTTTT; cdr3_aa: CASKSEWNEKLFF; j_call: TRBJ1-4; d_call: -; v_call: TRBV6-1; clone_size: few
cdr3_nt: TGTGCCAGCAGTTTAAGTGGAGGCCGAGTGGGTCAGCCCCAGCATTTT; cdr3_aa: CASSLSGGRVGQPQHF; j_call: TRBJ1-5; d_call: -; v_call: TRBV27; clone_size: -
cdr3_nt: TGTGCCAGCCTGGAAGGGCGGGAGGAGGCAGATACGCAGTATTTT; cdr3_aa: CASLEGREEADTQYF; j_call: TRBJ2-3; d_call: TRBD2; v_call: TRBV12-3/TRBV12-4; clone_size: many
cdr3_nt: TGTGCCAGCAGTTTGCGGTCACCTAATGAAAAACTGTTTTTT; cdr3_aa: CASSLRSPNEKLFF; j_call: TRBJ1-4; d_call: -; v_call: TRBV27; clone_size: few
cdr3_nt: TGTGCCAGCAGTGAAAGCCAGGGGGCTTTGAACACTGAAGCTTTCTTT; cdr3_aa: CASSESQGALNTEAFF; j_call: TRBJ1-1; d_call: TRBD1; v_call: TRBV2; clone_size: -
cdr3_nt: TGTGCCAGTAGTGGGGGGAGGGCCTGGGAGACCCAGTACTTC; cdr3_aa: CASSGGRAWETQYF; j_call: TRBJ2-5; d_call: TRBD2; v_call: TRBV19; clone_size: few
cdr3_nt: TGTGCCAGCAGTTTGGTAGCGAGGGAGACCCAGTACTTC; cdr3_aa: CASSLVARETQYF; j_call: TRBJ2-5; d_call: -; v_call: TRBV28; clone_size: many
cdr3_nt: TGTGCCAGCAGCTTCGGAGGGGGGTACTACGAGCAGTACTTC; cdr3_aa: CASSFGGGYYEQYF; j_call: TRBJ2-7; d_call: -; v_call: TRBV5-6; clone_size: many
cdr3_nt: TGTGCCAGCAGCTTTTCCTCGCGGGGTTATGAGCAGTTCTTC; cdr3_aa: CASSFSSRGYEQFF; j_call: TRBJ2-1; d_call: -; v_call: TRBV7-2; clone_size: many
cdr3_nt: TGTGCCAGCAGCCATTATAAGTGGGAGGGCCTAACAGATACGCAGTATTTT; cdr3_aa: CASSHYKWEGLTDTQYF; j_call: TRBJ2-3; d_call: TRBD2; v_call: TRBV3-1; clone_size: -
cdr3_nt: TGTGCCAGCAGTGAAGCCGGAATGGGACTAGCGAACAATGAGCAGTTCTTC; cdr3_aa: CASSEAGMGLANNEQFF; j_call: TRBJ2-1; d_call: TRBD2; v_call: TRBV6-1; clone_size: many
cdr3_nt: TGCAGTGCTAAGATGGGTGAGGCTAGCGGCCCTGGGGGGCCAGATACGCAGTATTTT; cdr3_aa: CSAKMGEASGPGGPDTQYF; j_call: TRBJ2-3; d_call: -; v_call: TRBV20-1; clone_size: few